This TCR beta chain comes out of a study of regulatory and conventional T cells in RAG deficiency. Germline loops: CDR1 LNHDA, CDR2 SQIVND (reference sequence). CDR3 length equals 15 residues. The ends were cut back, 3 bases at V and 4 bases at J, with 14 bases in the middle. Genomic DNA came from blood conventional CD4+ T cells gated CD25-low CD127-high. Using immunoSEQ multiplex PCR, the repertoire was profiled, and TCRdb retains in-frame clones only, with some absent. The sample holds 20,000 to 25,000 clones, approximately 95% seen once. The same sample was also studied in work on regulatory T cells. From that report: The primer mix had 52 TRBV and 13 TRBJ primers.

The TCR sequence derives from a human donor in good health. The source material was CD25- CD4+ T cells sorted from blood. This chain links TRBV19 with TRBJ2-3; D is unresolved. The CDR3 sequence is CASSIFLAVADTQYF. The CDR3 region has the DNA TGTGCCAGTAGTATTTTCTTGGCAGTCGCAGATACGCAGTATTTT.